These T cell receptor beta chains were read from a single sample in a study of identical twins. From the 5' RACE reads, TCRdb called clonotypes with MiXCR, one entry per CDR3 protein. The sample shows a few hundred thousand distinct CDR3 sequences, 6.5% to 9.5% of them seen only once. The same data also went into a second study, on yellow fever vaccine responses in identical twins.

Sequenced material: memory (CD45RO+) T cells sorted from blood. Every receptor here comes from a woman under 30 in good health. Both conserved end residues are part of each CDR3. A clone size is listed for some rows: how often the clone was seen (once, few, many), or a class if it is expanded.

j_call: TRBJ1-6; cdr3_length: 15; clone_size: few; v_call: TRBV20-1; cdr3_aa: CSARDQGTVTSPLHF
j_call: TRBJ1-2; cdr3_length: 14; clone_size: -; v_call: TRBV11-2; cdr3_aa: CASSSYRNRDGYTF
j_call: TRBJ2-7; cdr3_length: 14; clone_size: -; v_call: TRBV2; cdr3_aa: CASSVVRYTYEQYF
j_call: TRBJ2-1; cdr3_length: 14; clone_size: few; v_call: TRBV25-1; cdr3_aa: CASGRTVAGGPLFF
j_call: TRBJ2-3; cdr3_length: 17; clone_size: few; v_call: TRBV12-3/TRBV12-4; cdr3_aa: CASSAMRAVGSTDTQYF
j_call: TRBJ2-1; cdr3_length: 15; clone_size: many; v_call: TRBV28; cdr3_aa: CASSFAGIGDNEQFF
j_call: TRBJ1-1; cdr3_length: 14; clone_size: many; v_call: TRBV4-2; cdr3_aa: CASSPGTSHTEAFF
j_call: TRBJ2-7; cdr3_length: 15; clone_size: few; v_call: TRBV20-1; cdr3_aa: CSATGTSGSRYEQYF
j_call: TRBJ1-4; cdr3_length: 16; clone_size: many; v_call: TRBV5-1; cdr3_aa: CASSSGTGGFNEKLFF
j_call: TRBJ1-2; cdr3_length: 13; clone_size: -; v_call: TRBV28; cdr3_aa: CASSSRDSNGYTF
j_call: TRBJ2-3; cdr3_length: 15; clone_size: -; v_call: TRBV11-2; cdr3_aa: CASSLQRTITDTQYF
j_call: TRBJ2-3; cdr3_length: 14; clone_size: many; v_call: TRBV5-4; cdr3_aa: CASSWETSSDTQYF
j_call: TRBJ1-1; cdr3_length: 14; clone_size: few; v_call: TRBV7-9; cdr3_aa: CASSGSRANTEAFF
j_call: TRBJ2-1; cdr3_length: 15; clone_size: many; v_call: TRBV15; cdr3_aa: CATSRETSGSNEQFF
j_call: TRBJ1-2; cdr3_length: 15; clone_size: many; v_call: TRBV7-8; cdr3_aa: CASSHGQGSNYGYTF
j_call: TRBJ2-3; cdr3_length: 15; clone_size: many; v_call: TRBV3-1; cdr3_aa: CASSQGLAGVDTQYF
j_call: TRBJ2-3; cdr3_length: 16; clone_size: -; v_call: TRBV11-3; cdr3_aa: CASSPSKRGRADTQYF
j_call: TRBJ2-1; cdr3_length: 16; clone_size: few; v_call: TRBV11-2; cdr3_aa: CASSLGRLASYNEQFF